One and the same sample provided the 2 T cell receptor beta chains below, sequenced in a study of control samples from healthy donors and cancer patients (TCRdb year 2020). Library generation was performed with the immunoSEQ multiplex PCR assay. This is the immuneACCESS table as TCRdb keeps it, with only in-frame sequences that have V and J called. A part of the clones is gone; compared with another copy, unresolved V genes explain less than half, and the rest is unexplained. The sample profile shows about 160,000 clones; 85% to 95% of them were found once. The leading ten clones occupy 8.5% of the sample. Sequenced sample: blood. The receptors here all came from a woman in her forties in good health.

V is TRBV27 and J is TRBJ1-2; 8 bases align to TRBD1. The V gene end was trimmed by 3 bases and the J gene end by 5 bases; junction bases not matched to a gene: 11. This CDR3 contains 16 residues. The V gene's germline CDR1 is MNHEY and CDR2 SMNVEV (reference sequence). Written as DNA, the CDR3 is TGTGCCAGCAGTTTTCGTCTAGGACAGGGCTTGTATGGCTACACCTTC. Protein sequence: CASSFRLGQGLYGYTF.

The rearrangement uses TRBV2 and TRBJ1-4, with a weak D call TRBD1 (6 bases). Trimming stripped 8 bases from V and 4 bases from J, with 11 bases between. The CDR3 spans 13 residues. CDR1 is SNHLY and CDR2 is FYNNEI in the germline V gene. The CDR3 protein is CASQQGINEKLFF. CDR3 in DNA: TGTGCCAGCCAACAGGGAATTAATGAAAAACTGTTTTTT.